This T cell receptor (beta chain) is from a study of CD8+CD57+ T cells in acquired aplastic anemia. Whole-study context: Sorted CD4+ and CD8+ cell DNA averaged about 3.5 ug.

Study-wide points: Patients and controls had in common approximately 28 CD8+ CDR3 sequences. Simpson's diversity of CD8+ cells was not significantly different in patients compared with controls.

With regard to this clonotype: Its specificity is unknown. A read error is likely, as this CDR3 ends without the conserved phenylalanine or tryptophan.

It was genomic DNA that served as the template for profiling TCR beta VDJ and CDR3. One entry per CDR3 protein, called by TCRdb with MiXCR from the reads. The profile shows 150,000 to 180,000 distinct CDR3 sequences, less than 60% of them singletons. The patients chosen for sequencing had shown expansion of CD8+CD57+ cells (detected by flow cytometry). The TCR sequence derives from a human donor with aplastic anemia. The sample consisted of sorted CD4+, CD8+, or CD8+CD57+ T cells (not recorded which) from PBMCs.

CDR3 loop: CASRGILETQYL. CDR3 bases: TGTGCCAGCAGGGGGATTTTGGAGACCCAGTACCTC. The rearrangement joins TRBV6-4 to TRBJ2-5; D remains unclear. CDR3 size: 12 residues. CDR1 is MRHNA, CDR2 SNTAGT, per germline. Trimming shortened V by 6 bases and J by 5 bases, and 10 bases separated the two germline ends.